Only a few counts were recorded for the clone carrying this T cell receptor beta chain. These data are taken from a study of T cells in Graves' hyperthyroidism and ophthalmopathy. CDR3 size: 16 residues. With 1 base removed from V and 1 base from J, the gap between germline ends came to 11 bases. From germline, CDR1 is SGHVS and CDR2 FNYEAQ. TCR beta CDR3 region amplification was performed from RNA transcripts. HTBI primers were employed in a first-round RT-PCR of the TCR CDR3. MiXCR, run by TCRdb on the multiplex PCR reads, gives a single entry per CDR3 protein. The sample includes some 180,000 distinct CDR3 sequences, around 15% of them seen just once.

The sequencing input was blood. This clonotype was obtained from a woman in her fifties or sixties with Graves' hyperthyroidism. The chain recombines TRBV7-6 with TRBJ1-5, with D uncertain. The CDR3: CASSLGSSGSNQPQHF. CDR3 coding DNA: TGTGCCAGCAGCTTAGGATCCTCCGGCAGCAATCAGCCCCAGCATTTT. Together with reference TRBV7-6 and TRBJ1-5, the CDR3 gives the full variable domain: GAGVSQSPRYKVTKRGQDVALRCDPISGHVSLYWYRQALGQGPEFLTYFNYEAQQDKSGLPNDRFSAERPEGSISTLTIQRTEQRDSAMYRCASSLGSSGSNQPQHFGDGTRLSIL.